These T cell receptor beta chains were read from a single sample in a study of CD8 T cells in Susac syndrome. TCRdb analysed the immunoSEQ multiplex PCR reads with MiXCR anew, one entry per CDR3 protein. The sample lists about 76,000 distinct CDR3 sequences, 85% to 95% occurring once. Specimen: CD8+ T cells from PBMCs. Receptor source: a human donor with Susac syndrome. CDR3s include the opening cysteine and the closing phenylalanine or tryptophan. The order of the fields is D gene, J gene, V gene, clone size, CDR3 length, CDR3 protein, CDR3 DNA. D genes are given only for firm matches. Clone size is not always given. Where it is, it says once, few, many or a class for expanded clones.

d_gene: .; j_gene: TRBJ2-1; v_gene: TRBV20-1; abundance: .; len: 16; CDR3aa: CSARDLAGSARNEQFF; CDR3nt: TGCAGTGCTAGAGATCTCGCCGGGAGTGCTCGCAATGAGCAGTTCTTC
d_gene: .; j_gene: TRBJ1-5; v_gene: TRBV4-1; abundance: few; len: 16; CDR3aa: CASSQEWKGGNQPQHF; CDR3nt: TGCGCCAGCAGCCAAGAGTGGAAAGGAGGGAATCAGCCCCAGCATTTT
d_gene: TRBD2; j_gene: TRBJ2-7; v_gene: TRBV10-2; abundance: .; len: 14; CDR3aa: CASRLAGDNYEQYF; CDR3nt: TGCGCCAGCCGACTAGCGGGTGACAACTACGAGCAGTACTTC
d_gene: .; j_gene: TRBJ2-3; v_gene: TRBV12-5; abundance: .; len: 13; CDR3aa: CASGLPPKDTQYF; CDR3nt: TGTGCTAGTGGTTTGCCCCCTAAAGATACGCAGTATTTT
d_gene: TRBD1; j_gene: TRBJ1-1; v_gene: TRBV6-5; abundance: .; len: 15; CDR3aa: CASNNGWRGRPEAFF; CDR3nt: TGTGCCAGCAATAACGGGTGGAGGGGGCGACCTGAAGCTTTCTTT
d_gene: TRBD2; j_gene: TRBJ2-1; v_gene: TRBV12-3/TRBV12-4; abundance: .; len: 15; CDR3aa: CASNTGTSWNNEQFF; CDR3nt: TGTGCCAGCAATACCGGGACTAGCTGGAACAATGAGCAGTTCTTC
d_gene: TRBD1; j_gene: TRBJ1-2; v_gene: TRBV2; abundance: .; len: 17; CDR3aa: CASQGNFYRGHGYGYTF; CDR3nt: TGTGCCAGCCAAGGGAATTTTTACAGGGGGCACGGCTATGGCTACACCTTC
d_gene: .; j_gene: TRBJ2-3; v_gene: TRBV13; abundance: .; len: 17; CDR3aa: CASSSRSLRWGTDTQYF; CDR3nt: TGTGCCAGCAGCTCCCGAAGTTTGCGTTGGGGCACAGATACGCAGTATTTT
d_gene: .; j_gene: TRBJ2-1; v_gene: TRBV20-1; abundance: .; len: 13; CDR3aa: CSASFLAVSEQFF; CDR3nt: TGCAGTGCTAGCTTCCTAGCAGTTAGTGAGCAGTTCTTC
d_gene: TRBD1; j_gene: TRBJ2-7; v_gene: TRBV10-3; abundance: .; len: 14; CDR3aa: CAIRPDRAGHEQYF; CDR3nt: TGTGCCATCAGACCGGACAGGGCTGGCCACGAGCAGTACTTC
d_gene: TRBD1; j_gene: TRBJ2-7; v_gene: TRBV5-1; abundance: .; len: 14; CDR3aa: CASSLVGQAYEQYF; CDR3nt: TGCGCCAGCAGCTTGGTAGGACAGGCCTACGAGCAGTACTTC
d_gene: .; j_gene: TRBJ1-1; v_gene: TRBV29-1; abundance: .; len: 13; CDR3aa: CSVETQLNTEAFF; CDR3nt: TGCAGCGTTGAAACGCAGCTGAACACTGAAGCTTTCTTT
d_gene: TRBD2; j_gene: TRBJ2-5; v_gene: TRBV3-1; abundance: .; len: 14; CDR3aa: CASTTTSGQETQYF; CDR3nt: TGTGCCAGCACGACGACTAGCGGACAAGAGACCCAGTACTTC
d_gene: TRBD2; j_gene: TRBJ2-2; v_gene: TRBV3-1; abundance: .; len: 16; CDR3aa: CASSPALSGGAGELFF; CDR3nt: TGTGCCAGCAGCCCTGCACTAAGCGGGGGAGCCGGGGAGCTGTTTTTT
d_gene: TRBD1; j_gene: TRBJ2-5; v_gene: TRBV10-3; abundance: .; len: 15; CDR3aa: CAISEDRGARETQYF; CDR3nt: TGTGCCATCAGTGAGGACAGGGGGGCTAGGGAGACCCAGTACTTC
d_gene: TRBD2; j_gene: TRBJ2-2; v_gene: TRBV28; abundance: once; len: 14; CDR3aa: CASSARGGTGELFF; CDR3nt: TGTGCCAGCAGTGCCCGGGGGGGCACCGGGGAGCTGTTTTTT
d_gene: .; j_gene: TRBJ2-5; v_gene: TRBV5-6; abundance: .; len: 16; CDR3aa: CASSLERWGGGETQYF; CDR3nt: TGTGCCAGCAGCTTGGAGCGGTGGGGGGGCGGCGAGACCCAGTACTTC
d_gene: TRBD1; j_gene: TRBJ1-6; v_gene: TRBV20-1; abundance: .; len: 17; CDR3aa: CSARDGDSLGNWSPLHF; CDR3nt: TGCAGTGCTAGAGATGGGGACAGTCTTGGTAATTGGTCACCCCTCCACTTT
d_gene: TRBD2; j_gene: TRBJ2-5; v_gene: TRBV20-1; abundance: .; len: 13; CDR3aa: CSARGLAEETQYF; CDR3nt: TGCAGTGCTAGAGGACTAGCGGAAGAGACCCAGTACTTC
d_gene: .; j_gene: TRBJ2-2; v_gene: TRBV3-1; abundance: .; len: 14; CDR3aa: CASSPIPNTGELFF; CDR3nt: TGTGCCAGCAGCCCCATCCCGAACACCGGGGAGCTGTTTTTT
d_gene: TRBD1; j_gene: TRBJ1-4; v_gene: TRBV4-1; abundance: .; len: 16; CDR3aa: CASSQTTGDLREKLFF; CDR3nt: TGCGCCAGCAGCCAAACCACAGGGGACCTCAGGGAAAAACTGTTTTTT
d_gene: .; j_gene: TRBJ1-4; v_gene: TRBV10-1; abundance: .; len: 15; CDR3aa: CASSEPQGSNEKLFF; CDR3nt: TGCGCCAGCAGTGAGCCCCAGGGCAGTAATGAAAAACTGTTTTTT
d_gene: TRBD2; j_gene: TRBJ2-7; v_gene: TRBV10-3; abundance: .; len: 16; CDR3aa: CAISSFSGGPSYEQYF; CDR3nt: TGTGCCATCAGTTCTTTTAGCGGGGGACCGTCCTACGAGCAGTACTTC
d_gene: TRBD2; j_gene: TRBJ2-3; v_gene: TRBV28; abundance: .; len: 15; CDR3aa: CASRGIAGVTDTQYF; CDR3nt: TGTGCCAGCAGAGGTATAGCGGGAGTCACAGATACGCAGTATTTT
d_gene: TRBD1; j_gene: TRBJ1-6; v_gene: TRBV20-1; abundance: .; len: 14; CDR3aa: CSARDRTGDSPLHF; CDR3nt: TGCAGTGCTAGAGATCGGACAGGGGATTCACCCCTCCACTTT
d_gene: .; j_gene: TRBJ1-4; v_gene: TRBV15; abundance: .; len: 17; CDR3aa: CATSRYLMTARNEKLFF; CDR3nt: TGTGCCACCAGCCGCTACCTAATGACAGCCAGGAATGAAAAACTGTTTTTT
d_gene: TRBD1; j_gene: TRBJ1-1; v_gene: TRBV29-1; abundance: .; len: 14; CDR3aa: CSAEGGASNTEAFF; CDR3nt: TGCAGCGCAGAAGGGGGCGCCTCGAACACTGAAGCTTTCTTT
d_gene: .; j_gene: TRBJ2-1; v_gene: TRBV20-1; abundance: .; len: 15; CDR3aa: CSARYRGAPYNEQFF; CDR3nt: TGCAGTGCTAGATATCGGGGGGCCCCCTACAATGAGCAGTTCTTC
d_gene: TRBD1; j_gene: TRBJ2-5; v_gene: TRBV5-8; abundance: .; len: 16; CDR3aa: CASSFGTGTYQETQYF; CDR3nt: TGTGCCAGCAGCTTCGGGACAGGGACGTACCAAGAGACCCAGTACTTC
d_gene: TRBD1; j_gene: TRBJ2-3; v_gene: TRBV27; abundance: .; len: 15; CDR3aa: CASSPTGAGTDTQYF; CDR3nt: TGTGCCAGCAGTCCTACAGGGGCTGGCACAGATACGCAGTATTTT
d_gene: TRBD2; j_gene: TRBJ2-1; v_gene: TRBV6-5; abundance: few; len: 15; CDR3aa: CASSYAGGRVDEQFF; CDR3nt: TGTGCCAGCAGTTACGCGGGAGGGCGGGTCGATGAGCAGTTCTTC
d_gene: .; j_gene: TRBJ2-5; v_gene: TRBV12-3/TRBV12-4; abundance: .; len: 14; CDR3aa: CASSLQIGQETQYF; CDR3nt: TGTGCCAGCAGTCTCCAGATCGGACAAGAGACCCAGTACTTC
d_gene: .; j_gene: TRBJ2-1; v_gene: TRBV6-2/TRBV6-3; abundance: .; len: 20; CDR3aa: CASSYSIATLVRFGFNEQFF; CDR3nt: TGTGCCAGCAGTTACTCGATAGCGACTTTGGTTCGTTTCGGTTTCAATGAGCAGTTCTTC
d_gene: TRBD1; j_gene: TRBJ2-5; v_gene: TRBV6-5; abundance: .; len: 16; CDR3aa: CASSFIPGQGWETQYF; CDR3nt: TGTGCCAGCAGTTTTATACCGGGACAGGGGTGGGAGACCCAGTACTTC
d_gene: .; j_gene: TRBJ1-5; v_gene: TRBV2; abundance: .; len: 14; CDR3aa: CASSEFTGNQPQHF; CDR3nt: TGTGCCAGCAGTGAATTTACAGGGAATCAGCCCCAGCATTTT
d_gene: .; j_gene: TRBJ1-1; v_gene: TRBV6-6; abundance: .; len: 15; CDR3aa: CASSYSVAGNTEAFF; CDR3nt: TGTGCCAGCAGTTACTCGGTAGCGGGGAACACTGAAGCTTTCTTT
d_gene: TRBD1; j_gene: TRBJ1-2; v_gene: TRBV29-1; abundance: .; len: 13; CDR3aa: CSAPGQGVYGYTF; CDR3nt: TGCAGCGCTCCGGGACAGGGCGTCTATGGCTACACCTTC
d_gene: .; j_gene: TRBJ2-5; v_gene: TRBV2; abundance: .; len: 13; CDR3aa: CASRKQEGETQYF; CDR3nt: TGTGCCAGCAGGAAACAGGAAGGAGAGACCCAGTACTTC
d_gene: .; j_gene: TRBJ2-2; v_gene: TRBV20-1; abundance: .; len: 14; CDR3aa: CSARVQGSTGELFF; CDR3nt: TGCAGTGCTAGAGTGCAGGGTTCCACCGGGGAGCTGTTTTTT
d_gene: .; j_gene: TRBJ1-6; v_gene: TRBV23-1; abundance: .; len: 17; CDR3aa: CASSQIIQEGPDSPLHF; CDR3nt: TGCGCCAGCAGTCAAATCATACAGGAGGGGCCGGATTCACCCCTCCACTTT
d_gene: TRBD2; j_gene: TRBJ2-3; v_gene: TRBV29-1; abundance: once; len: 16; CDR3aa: CSVSGLAGRPTDTQYF; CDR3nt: TGCAGCGTTTCCGGACTAGCGGGACGGCCCACAGATACGCAGTATTTT
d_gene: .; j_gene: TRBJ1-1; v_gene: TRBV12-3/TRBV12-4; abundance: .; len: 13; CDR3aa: CAIKDSEVSEAFF; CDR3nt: TGTGCCATAAAGGACAGTGAGGTCTCTGAAGCTTTCTTT
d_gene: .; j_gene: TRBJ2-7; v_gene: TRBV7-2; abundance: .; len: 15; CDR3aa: CASSLASGGVYEQYF; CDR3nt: TGTGCCAGCAGCTTAGCTAGCGGAGGGGTCTACGAGCAGTACTTC
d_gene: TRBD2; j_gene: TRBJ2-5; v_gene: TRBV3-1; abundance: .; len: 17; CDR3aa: CASSPTSSLAVGETQYF; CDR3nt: TGTGCCAGCAGCCCTACTTCCTCGCTAGCGGTCGGAGAGACCCAGTACTTC
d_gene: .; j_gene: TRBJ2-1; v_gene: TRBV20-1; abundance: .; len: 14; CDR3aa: CSASYYNTLSEQFF; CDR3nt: TGCAGTGCTAGCTACTACAATACCCTTAGTGAGCAGTTCTTC
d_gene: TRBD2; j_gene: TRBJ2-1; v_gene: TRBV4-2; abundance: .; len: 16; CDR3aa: CASSRRGLVTYNEQFF; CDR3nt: TGTGCCAGCAGCCGCCGGGGACTAGTTACCTACAATGAGCAGTTCTTC
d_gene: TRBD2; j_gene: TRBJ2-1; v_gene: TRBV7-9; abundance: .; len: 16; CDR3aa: CASSLGAGANYNEQFF; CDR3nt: TGTGCCAGCAGCTTAGGGGCGGGAGCAAACTACAATGAGCAGTTCTTC
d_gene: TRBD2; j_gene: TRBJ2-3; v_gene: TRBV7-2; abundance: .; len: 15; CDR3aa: CASSLVAGGTDTQYF; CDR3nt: TGTGCCAGCAGCTTAGTAGCGGGGGGCACAGATACGCAGTATTTT
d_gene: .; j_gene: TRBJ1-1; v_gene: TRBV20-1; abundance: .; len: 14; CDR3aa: CSANTAGKNTEAFF; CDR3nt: TGCAGTGCAAATACCGCAGGGAAGAACACTGAAGCTTTCTTT
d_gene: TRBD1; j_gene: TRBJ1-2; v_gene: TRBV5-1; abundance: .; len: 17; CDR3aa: CASSLGQGAMRSYGYTF; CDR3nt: TGCGCCAGCAGCTTGGGACAGGGGGCGATGAGAAGCTATGGCTACACCTTC